A single sample is the source of the 25 T cell receptor beta chains below, sequenced in a study of T cell repertoires in cytomegalovirus infection (dated by TCRdb to about 2019). Their antigens are not known. The label giving this sample's treatment or condition can be read as: in vitro stimulation with specific CMV peptide epitopes to enrich CMV-specific T cells. Sequencer: Illumina HiSeq 1500. TCRdb passed the public sequencing reads through fastp at Q25 and MiXCR, retaining productive beta sequences. Rows are combined by CDR3 protein, so each entry shows the most common genes and DNA. This sample has approximately 470,000 distinct CDR3 sequences in its table, and roughly 42% of those were observed once. About 45% of the sample is held by the ten biggest clonotypes. The source material was cultured PBMCs, sampled from culture after CMV antigen stimulation. These receptors originate from a human donor in good health (CMV status not recorded). Some clones in this sample may be carry-over from other donors' samples.

This clonotype turned up a few times. The chain combines TRBV7-2 with TRBJ2-7; the match to TRBD2 covers 10 bases. Germline CDR1 reads SGHTA; CDR2 reads FQGNSA. V gave up 0 bases and J gave up 0 bases; unmatched junction bases: 2. This CDR3 has 16 residues. The CDR3 DNA is TGTGCCAGCAGCTTAGCGGGACTAGCGTCCTCCTACGAGCAGTACTTC. It translates to CASSLAGLASSYEQYF.

This clonotype was seen at least ten times. The chain recombines TRBV20-1 with TRBJ2-1; maybe TRBD2 (6 bases). Germline CDR1 and CDR2: DFQATT and SNEGSKA (reference sequence). Trimming pared 6 bases from V and 5 bases from J, leaving 26 bases between. This CDR3 is 17 amino acids long. In nucleotides, the CDR3 is TGCAGTGCCTCCCTGAATTTGGGGAGGAGATGGAACAATGAGCAGTTCTTC. This encodes CSASLNLGRRWNNEQFF.

The sample holds a few counts of this clonotype. One junction end disagrees with the germline gene, perhaps due to a read error. The gene calls are TRBV5-3 and TRBJ1-3; the D gene is possibly TRBD1 (5 bases). TRBV5-3 belongs to the ORF category, with a function that is uncertain. This CDR3 contains 14 residues. The CDR3 reads CASSLGGEGNTIYF. In DNA, the CDR3 is TGTGCCAGCAGCTTGGGGGGAGAAGGAAACACCATATATTTT.

The chain carries TRBV12-3 or TRBV12-4 and TRBJ2-1; D possibly corresponds to TRBD2 (5 bases). CDR3 length: 13 amino acids. Trimming removed 3 bases at V and 6 bases at J, with 9 bases between. CDR3 sequence: CASSLSSPNEQFF. The CDR3 DNA reads as TGTGCCAGCAGTTTGTCTAGCCCCAATGAGCAGTTCTTC.

This chain connects TRBV7-2 to TRBJ2-3, with a tentative D call TRBD2 (6 bases). The CDR3 length is 15 residues. V lost 3 bases, J lost 2 bases, and 12 bases lay in between. Germline CDR1 reads SGHTA; CDR2 reads FQGNSA. Here the CDR3 DNA reads TGTGCCAGCAGCTTGACTCGCGGGGCCACAGATACGCAGTATTTT. It encodes CASSLTRGATDTQYF.

Concerning this clonotype itself: One junction end does not reproduce the germline sequence, and a read error may be involved. V usage is TRBV20-1 and J usage is TRBJ2-5; possible D gene TRBD2, 5 bases. The CDR3 is 13 residues long. CDR1 and CDR2 from the germline V gene are DFQATT and SNEGSKA (reference sequence). CDR3 DNA sequence: TGCAGTGCTGGAGAGGACTACCAAGAGACCCAGTACTTC. Protein: CSAGEDYQETQYF.

This chain connects TRBV6-6 to TRBJ2-1; 7 positions match TRBD1. V lost 0 bases and J lost 6; bases outside the gene matches: 8. The CDR3 runs to 16 residues. Germline CDR1 reads MNHNY; CDR2 reads SVGAGI (reference sequence). The CDR3 is CASSYSIGAGGNEQFF. DNA for the CDR3: TGTGCCAGCAGTTACTCGATTGGGGCAGGGGGCAATGAGCAGTTCTTC.

This clonotype was seen ten or more times. The V gene is TRBV7-2, the J gene TRBJ2-6; tentatively, D is TRBD1 (5 bases). The CDR3 has 15 residues. The V gene's germline CDR1 is SGHTA and CDR2 FQGNSA. Between the trimmed V and J ends, which lost 3 bases and 4 bases, there was a span of 10 bases. The CDR3 nucleotides read TGTGCCAGCAGCTTGGGGCCACCCGGGGCCAACGTCCTGACTTTC. Its protein product is CASSLGPPGANVLTF.

V gene TRBV2 combines with J gene TRBJ1-6, with 8 bases lining up with TRBD1. Trimming removed 2 bases from V and 10 bases from J; junction bases left unmatched: 13. Germline V gives CDR1 SNHLY, CDR2 FYNNEI. The CDR3 is made up of 17 amino acids. DNA of the CDR3: TGTGCCAGCAGTGAATTGGGGGGAGGGACAGGAGGATCACCCCTCCACTTT. Amino acids: CASSELGGGTGGSPLHF.

The chain uses TRBV6-6 and TRBJ2-2, with D hard to call. Trimming left V 6 bases short and J 6 bases short, with 8 bases between. CDR3 size: 12 residues. Per the germline V gene, CDR1 is MNHNY and CDR2 is SVGAGI (reference sequence). CDR3 loop: CASSTLAGELFF. The CDR3 bases are TGTGCCAGCAGCACGCTGGCCGGGGAGCTGTTTTTT.

This clonotype has only a few counts. The chain carries TRBV6-2 or TRBV6-3 and TRBJ2-5; 8 bases align to TRBD2. The CDR3 has 13 amino acids. Per the germline V gene, CDR1 is MNHEY and CDR2 is SVGEGT. Germline trimming cut 5 bases from V and 10 bases from J; bases unmatched to any gene: 9. CDR3 loop: CASSRGGPGDQYF. CDR3 nucleotide sequence: TGTGCCAGCAGTCGGGGGGGCCCCGGGGACCAGTACTTC.

This clonotype was observed a few times. This chain uses TRBV6-5 with TRBJ2-1, with TRBD2 matching 7 bases. Germline CDR1 reads MNHEY; CDR2 reads SVGAGI. The CDR3 is 18 residues long. V was pared by 2 bases and J by 6 bases, with 16 bases of the junction left unmatched. CDR3 coding DNA: TGTGCCAGCAGTTACCCACCCGGCGATGGCGGGAGAGGCAATGAGCAGTTCTTC. It encodes CASSYPPGDGGRGNEQFF.

CDR3 sequence: CASSQDGFRGNSRWTGELFF. The CDR3 nucleotides read TGCGCCAGCAGCCAAGATGGTTTCAGGGGGAACAGTCGCTGGACCGGGGAGCTGTTTTTT. The chain joins TRBV4-1 to TRBJ2-2; TRBD1 aligns across 7 bases. Germline CDR1 and CDR2: MGHRA and YSYEKL. Trimming took 0 bases from V and 5 from J; bases not matched to a gene: 18. The CDR3 is 20 amino acids.

V and J are TRBV19 and TRBJ1-2; maybe TRBD1 (5 bases). The CDR3 is made up of 12 amino acids. CDR1 LNHDA and CDR2 SQIVND come from the germline V gene (reference sequence). Trimming removed 4 bases from V and 7 bases from J, with 10 bases in between. For the CDR3, the DNA is TGTGCCAGTAGTAGGGACGACGGTGGCTACACCTTC. This gives the protein CASSRDDGGYTF.

This clonotype showed up just a few times. This chain connects TRBV6-5 to TRBJ1-1; D remains ambiguous. The V end was cut by 0 bases, the J end by 4 bases, with 6 bases between. Germline loops: CDR1 MNHEY, CDR2 SVGAGI. This CDR3 contains 13 residues. The CDR3 DNA reads TGTGCCAGCAGTTACTCCATACCCACTGAAGCTTTCTTT. Residues: CASSYSIPTEAFF.

V and J are TRBV6-1 and TRBJ2-7; D not resolved. This CDR3 is built from 13 residues. Trimming left V 1 base short and J 4 bases short, with 8 bases between. Germline CDR1 MNHNS, CDR2 SASEGT. The CDR3 DNA sequence: TGTGCCAGCAGTGAAGGGACCCGTTACGAGCAGTACTTC. Translation gives CASSEGTRYEQYF.

This chain uses TRBV12-3 or TRBV12-4 with TRBJ2-1; 7 nucleotides line up with TRBD2. The CDR3 runs to 15 residues. Unmatched junction bases numbered 11, after V lost 5 bases and J lost 7 bases. In DNA form, the CDR3 reads TGTGCCAGCAGTCCCCGGGGAGGGCCGGGGAATGAGCAGTTCTTC. It is translated as CASSPRGGPGNEQFF.

The chain couples TRBV11-2 to TRBJ1-4; D call uncertain. The CDR3 sequence is 15 residues long. Deletions cut 0 bases from V and 5 bases from J, with 10 bases between. Germline V gives CDR1 SGHAT, CDR2 FQNNGV. Written as DNA, the CDR3 is TGTGCCAGCAGCTTAGAGGGCTATAGCAATGAAAAACTGTTTTTT. Its protein is CASSLEGYSNEKLFF. Filled out from reference TRBV11-2 and TRBJ1-4, the complete variable domain reads EAGVAQSPRYKIIEKRQSVAFWCNPISGHATLYWYQQILGQGPKLLIQFQNNGVVDDSQLPKDRFSAERLKGVDSTLKIQPAKLEDSAVYLCASSLEGYSNEKLFFGSGTQLSVL.

This clonotype was found a few times. The V and J genes are TRBV7-8 and TRBJ1-5; 7 bases are shared with TRBD1. The V gene end was trimmed by 4 bases and the J gene end by 6 bases; junction bases not matched to a gene: 6. The CDR3 length is 14 residues. CDR1 is SGHVS, CDR2 FQNEAQ, per germline. The CDR3 sequence is CASSSPGGSQPQHF. CDR3 sequence (DNA): TGTGCCAGCAGCTCACCAGGGGGGAGTCAGCCCCAGCATTTT.

The V call is TRBV7-2, the J call TRBJ2-7; TRBD2 is a possible D gene (7 bases). Germline V gives CDR1 SGHTA, CDR2 FQGNSA. CDR3 length equals 17 residues. V was cut by 3 bases and J by 2 bases, with 20 bases left in between. The CDR3 sequence: CASSLKGGGDPTYEQYF. The CDR3 nucleotides read TGTGCCAGCAGCTTGAAAGGGGGGGGCGACCCAACCTACGAGCAGTACTTC. The full variable domain, with the rest looked up from reference TRBV7-2 and TRBJ2-7, is GAGVSQSPSNKVTEKGKDVELRCDPISGHTALYWYRQSLGQGLEFLIYFQGNSAPDKSGLPSDRFSAERTGGSVSTLTIQRTQQEDSAVYLCASSLKGGGDPTYEQYFGPGTRLTVT.

The chain employs TRBV12-3 or TRBV12-4 and TRBJ2-7; maybe TRBD1 (6 bases). The CDR3 is 13 amino acids. The V end lost 5 bases, the J end lost 2 bases, and 10 bases lay between the germline ends. CDR3: CASSRQVTYEQYF. The DNA of the CDR3 is TGTGCCAGCAGTAGACAGGTGACCTACGAGCAGTACTTC.

The chain links TRBV7-2 to TRBJ1-3; D not resolved. Looked up from germline, CDR1 is SGHTA and CDR2 is FQGNSA. The CDR3 contains 16 residues. Trimming took 3 bases from V and 0 from J, leaving 12 bases between them. The CDR3 nucleotides are TGTGCCAGCAGCTTGTTGACAACCTTCTCTGGAAACACCATATATTTT. Residues: CASSLLTTFSGNTIYF. Full variable domain (outside the CDR3, taken from reference TRBV7-2 and TRBJ1-3): GAGVSQSPSNKVTEKGKDVELRCDPISGHTALYWYRQSLGQGLEFLIYFQGNSAPDKSGLPSDRFSAERTGGSVSTLTIQRTQQEDSAVYLCASSLLTTFSGNTIYFGEGSWLTVV.

Only a few counts were recorded for this clonotype. The rearrangement links TRBV7-9 to TRBJ2-3; D tentatively reads TRBD1 or TRBD2 (5 bases each). This CDR3 is 18 amino acids long. Trimming took 1 base from V and 2 from J, leaving 19 bases between them. Germline V gives CDR1 SEHNR, CDR2 FQNEAQ (reference sequence). In DNA, the CDR3 is TGTGCCAGCAGCTTAGGAGGGGCCCCGACCGTTCACACAGATACGCAGTATTTT. It is translated as CASSLGGAPTVHTDTQYF.

The CDR3 reads CASSASVAKNIQYF. The CDR3 region has the DNA TGTGCCAGCAGCGCCTCAGTAGCCAAAAACATTCAGTACTTC. The rearrangement uses TRBV5-3 and TRBJ2-4; unclear D gene. TRBV5-3 counts as an open reading frame of uncertain function. The CDR3 totals 14 residues. With 8 bases removed from V and 0 bases from J, the gap between germline ends came to 12 bases.

This chain connects TRBV7-2 to TRBJ2-7, with a possible D match to TRBD2 (5 bases). This CDR3 contains 11 residues. The germline gives CDR1 SGHTA, CDR2 FQGNSA. Trimming removed 5 bases at V and 7 bases at J, with 9 bases between. The CDR3 DNA is TGTGCCAGCAGCCCCGGGGTTGAGCAGTACTTC. It is translated as CASSPGVEQYF.